This T cell receptor (beta chain) was found in a study of blood T cell repertoires in COVID-19. About the study: Samples representing acute and convalescent COVID-19 were sourced from the United States, Italy and Spain. In each case, the material was cDNA or gDNA derived from T cells, B-cell-depleted T cells, or PBMCs.

Clones were sequenced by immunoSEQ multiplex PCR, and TCRdb holds only the in-frame ones, with some missing. The table shows over 200,000 clones, with roughly 87% occurring only once. J lost 3 bases, V lost 1 base, and 7 bases had no gene match. Germline V lookup: CDR1 SGHDN, CDR2 FVKESK. The CDR3 extends over 16 amino acids. The TCR comes from a man in his forties with active or convalescent COVID-19. The rearrangement links TRBV14 to TRBJ1-2; TRBD1 aligns across 8 bases. The material sequenced was peripheral blood. The CDR3 region has the DNA TGTGCCAGCAGCCAAGCGGCAGGGGGCGGATACTATGGCTACACCTTC. Its translation is CASSQAAGGGYYGYTF.